This TCR beta chain was found in a study of long-term antiretroviral therapy in people with HIV. Study-wide points: Following ART, diversity rose but still fell short of transplant donor controls.

Sequencing relied on immunoSEQ assay v3.0, run at survey level. Generated by immunoSEQ multiplex PCR, the TCRdb table keeps only in-frame clones and is missing some. The repertoire includes tens of thousands of clones, about four fifths of them detected once, and more than 5.5% sits in the top ten. Turning to this clone: Its antigen is undetermined.

This CDR3 is built from 14 residues. V shed 3 bases and J 3 bases; nucleotides not matched to a gene: 4. Germline CDR1 reads MNHNS; CDR2 reads SASEGT. The clonotype was recovered from a young man with HIV. Here the sequenced sample was unsorted PBMCs, taken 1.5 years after starting antiretroviral therapy. The chain employs TRBV6-1 and TRBJ1-1, with 7 bases aligning to TRBD1. As DNA, the CDR3 is TGTGCCAGCAGTGACCTCAGGGGGTACACTGAAGCTTTCTTT. Amino acid sequence: CASSDLRGYTEAFF.